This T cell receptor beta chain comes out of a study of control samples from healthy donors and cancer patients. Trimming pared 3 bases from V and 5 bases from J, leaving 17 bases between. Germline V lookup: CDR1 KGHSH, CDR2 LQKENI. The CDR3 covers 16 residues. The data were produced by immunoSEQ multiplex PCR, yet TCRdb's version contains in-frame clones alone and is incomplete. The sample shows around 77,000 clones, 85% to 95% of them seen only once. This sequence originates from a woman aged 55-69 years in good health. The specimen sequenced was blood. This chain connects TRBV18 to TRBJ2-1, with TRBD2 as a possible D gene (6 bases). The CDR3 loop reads CASSPILTGENNEQFF. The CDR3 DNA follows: TGTGCCAGCTCACCGATACTAACGGGAGAGAACAATGAGCAGTTCTTC.